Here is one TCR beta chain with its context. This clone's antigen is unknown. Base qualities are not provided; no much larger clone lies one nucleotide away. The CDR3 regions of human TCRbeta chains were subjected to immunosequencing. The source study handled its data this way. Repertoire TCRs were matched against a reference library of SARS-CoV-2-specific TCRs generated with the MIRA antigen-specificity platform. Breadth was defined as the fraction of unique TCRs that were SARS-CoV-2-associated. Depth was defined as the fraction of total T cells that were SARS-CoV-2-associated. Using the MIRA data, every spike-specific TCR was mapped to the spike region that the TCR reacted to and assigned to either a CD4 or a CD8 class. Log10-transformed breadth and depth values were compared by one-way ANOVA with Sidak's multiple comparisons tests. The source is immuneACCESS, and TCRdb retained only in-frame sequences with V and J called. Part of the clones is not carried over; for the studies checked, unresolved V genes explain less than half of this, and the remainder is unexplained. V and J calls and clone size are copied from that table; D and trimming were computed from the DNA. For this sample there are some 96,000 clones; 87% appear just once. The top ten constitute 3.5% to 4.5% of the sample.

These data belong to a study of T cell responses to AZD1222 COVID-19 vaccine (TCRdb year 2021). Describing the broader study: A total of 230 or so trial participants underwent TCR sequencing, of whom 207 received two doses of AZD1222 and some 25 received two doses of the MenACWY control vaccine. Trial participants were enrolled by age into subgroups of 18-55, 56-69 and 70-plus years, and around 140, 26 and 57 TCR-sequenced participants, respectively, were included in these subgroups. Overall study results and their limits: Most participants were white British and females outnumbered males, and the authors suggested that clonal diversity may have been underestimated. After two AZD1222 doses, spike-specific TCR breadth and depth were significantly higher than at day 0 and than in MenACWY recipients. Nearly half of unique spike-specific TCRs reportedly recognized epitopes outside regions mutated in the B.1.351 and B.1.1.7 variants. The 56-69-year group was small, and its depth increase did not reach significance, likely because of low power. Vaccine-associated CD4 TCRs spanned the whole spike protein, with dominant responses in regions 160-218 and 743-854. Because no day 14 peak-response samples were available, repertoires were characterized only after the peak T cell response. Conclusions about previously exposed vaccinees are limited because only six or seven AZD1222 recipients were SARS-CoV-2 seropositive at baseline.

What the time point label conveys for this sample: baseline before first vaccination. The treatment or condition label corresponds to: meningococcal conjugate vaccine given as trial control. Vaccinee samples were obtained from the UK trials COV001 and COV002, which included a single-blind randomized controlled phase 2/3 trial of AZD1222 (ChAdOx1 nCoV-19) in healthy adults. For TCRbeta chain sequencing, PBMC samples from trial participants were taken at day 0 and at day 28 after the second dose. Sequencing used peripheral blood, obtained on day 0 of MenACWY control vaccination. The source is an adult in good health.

The CDR3 region: CASKGRLHTGELFF. The sequenced DNA: TGTGCCAGCAAGGGGAGGTTGCACACCGGGGAGCTGTTTTTT. This chain joins TRBV28 to TRBJ2-2; the D segment could be TRBD2, given 6 matching bases. V is cut by 7 bases and J by 3 bases, and the space between the germline ends is 12 bases. The germline V gene encodes CDR1 MDHEN and CDR2 SYDVKM. Inclusive of the bounding cysteine and phenylalanine, the CDR3 is 14 residues long. Kept here is only the CDR3 DNA, which spans 42 bases and is read in frame from base 1.